One sample yielded the 28 T cell receptor beta chains listed below, sequenced in a study of shared clonotypes between healthy human individuals (dated by TCRdb to about 2020). Library preparation was by the immunoSEQ multiplex PCR assay. Imported from immuneACCESS, the table was reduced by TCRdb to in-frame sequences with V and J called. These copies leave out some clones; in studies compared against another copy, an unresolved V gene accounts for under half, and the cause of the remainder is not known. Counted in this sample were more than 2,000,000 clones; 93% of them appeared once. The ten most abundant clones make up under 0.45% of the sample. Sequencing used naive CD4+ T cells from PBMCs. The cell subset or site label for this specimen denotes: CD45RA+ positively selected. All receptors come from a man in his late teens or twenties in good health. Some clones in this sample may be carry-over from other donors' samples.

This sequence joins TRBV7-8 and TRBJ2-1, with a tentative D call TRBD2 (6 bases). V was shortened by 5 bases and J by 7 bases, with 9 bases between the two germline ends. Germline-derived CDR1 and CDR2 are SGHVS and FQNEAQ. This CDR3 is built from 12 residues. CDR3 sequence (DNA): TGTGCCAGCAGCGGAGGGAGGAATGAGCAGTTCTTC. This codes for CASSGGRNEQFF.

The rearrangement uses TRBV2 and TRBJ2-1; D unresolved. The V end lost 4 bases, the J end lost 1 base, and 8 bases lay between the germline ends. The CDR3 is 14 residues long. Germline V CDR1 and CDR2: SNHLY, FYNNEI. This CDR3 is CASSAQGSYNEQFF. The DNA of the CDR3 is TGTGCCAGCAGTGCACAAGGGTCCTACAATGAGCAGTTCTTC.

This clone was counted a single time. V is TRBV7-8 and J is TRBJ2-1; D ambiguous. Looked up from germline, CDR1 is SGHVS and CDR2 is FQNEAQ. This CDR3 is built from 13 residues. Deletions cut 4 bases from V and 5 bases from J, with 9 bases between. CDR3 protein: CASSSGRNNEQFF. CDR3 bases: TGTGCCAGCAGCTCAGGTCGGAACAATGAGCAGTTCTTC.

This chain links TRBV28 with TRBJ2-2; D is unclear. The germline gives CDR1 MDHEN, CDR2 SYDVKM. Trimming took 7 bases from V and 4 from J, leaving 19 bases between them. The CDR3 runs 16 residues. The CDR3 nucleotides are TGTGCCAGCACTTCCCGTACGGGCGTAAGCACCGGGGAGCTGTTTTTT. Its protein is CASTSRTGVSTGELFF.

V gene TRBV27 combines with J gene TRBJ1-4; 7 bases are a match to TRBD1. Germline loops: CDR1 MNHEY, CDR2 SMNVEV (reference sequence). Trimming at V came to 4 bases and at J to 7 bases, leaving 6 bases not matched to a gene. The length of the CDR3 is 14 residues. The CDR3 sequence is CASSSRGGSEKLFF. CDR3 DNA: TGTGCCAGCAGTTCCAGGGGGGGGTCTGAAAAACTGTTTTTT.

Written as DNA, the CDR3 is TGCGCCAGCAGCACCTTTCCGGCAGATACGCAGTATTTT. Its translation: CASSTFPADTQYF. This rearrangement joins TRBV5-1 to TRBJ2-3, with D unresolved. Trimming took off 4 bases at V and 4 bases at J, with 10 bases between the two ends. The CDR3 covers 13 residues. Germline-derived CDR1 and CDR2 are SGHRS and YFSETQ.

This rearrangement joins TRBV27 to TRBJ2-7; D is undetermined. Germline V CDR1 and CDR2: MNHEY, SMNVEV (reference sequence). The length of the CDR3 is 13 residues. Trimming took 7 bases from V and 3 from J, leaving 13 bases between them. DNA for the CDR3: TGTGCCAGCACCTTAAAGGGCGGCTACGAGCAGTACTTC. It yields the protein CASTLKGGYEQYF.

This clone was picked up a small number of times. The chain employs TRBV7-8 and TRBJ1-3, with D unresolved. The CDR3 contains 14 residues. CDR1 and CDR2 from the germline V gene are SGHVS and FQNEAQ. V lost 4 bases to trimming and J lost 2 bases, with 9 bases between them. The CDR3 coding sequence is TGTGCCAGCAGCTCCCAAGGACCTGGAAACACCATATATTTT. Its translation: CASSSQGPGNTIYF.

In its sample, this clone was seen once. The rearrangement links TRBV5-6 to TRBJ2-1; possibly TRBD2 for D (6 bases). V was trimmed by 0 bases and J by 4 bases, leaving 11 bases between them. The CDR3 extends over 15 amino acids. Germline V gene lookup returns CDR1 SGHDT and CDR2 YYEEEE. In DNA form, the CDR3 reads TGTGCCAGCAGCTTGGGGAGGCGGGGTTACAATGAGCAGTTCTTC. Residues: CASSLGRRGYNEQFF.

For this clone: This sample also contains other DNA sequences that code for the same CDR3. The rearrangement joins TRBV7-2 to TRBJ1-1; maybe TRBD1 (5 bases). Germline CDR1 SGHTA, CDR2 FQGNSA. Trimming shortened V by 1 base and J by 5 bases, and 8 bases separated the two germline ends. This CDR3 contains 13 residues. The CDR3 DNA reads TGTGCCAGCAGCTTAGTAGGGGAGACTGAAGCTTTCTTT. It yields the protein CASSLVGETEAFF.

As regards this clone: The sample has other DNA sequences that encode this CDR3 too. The genes are TRBV7-2 and TRBJ1-1; TRBD1 aligns across 9 bases. The V and J ends lost 5 bases and 1 base, in that order; junction bases with no gene match: 2. This CDR3 is 14 amino acids long. The germline V gene has CDR1 SGHTA and CDR2 FQGNSA. CDR3 sequence: CASSLDRGNTEAFF. CDR3 in DNA: TGTGCCAGCAGCCTGGACAGGGGGAACACTGAAGCTTTCTTT.

V and J are TRBV6-6 and TRBJ2-7, with 7 bases matching TRBD1. This CDR3 spans 16 amino acids. CDR1 is MNHNY, CDR2 SVGAGI, per germline (reference sequence). Losses at the gene ends were 5 bases for V and 3 bases for J; bases not matched to a gene: 13. CDR3 residues: CASSPTPQGVHYEQYF. The DNA for the CDR3 is TGTGCCAGCAGTCCAACCCCTCAGGGGGTTCACTACGAGCAGTACTTC.

The chain joins TRBV27 to TRBJ2-2, with TRBD1 identical over 8 bases. CDR3 size: 17 residues. The V segment lost 4 bases and the J segment 0 bases; nucleotides outside the gene matches: 7. Looked up from germline, CDR1 is MNHEY and CDR2 is SMNVEV (reference sequence). In DNA form, the CDR3 reads TGTGCCAGCAGTTCCCTACAGGGGGGAACGAACACCGGGGAGCTGTTTTTT. Amino acids: CASSSLQGGTNTGELFF.

This chain joins TRBV7-9 and TRBJ1-2; 7 nucleotides agree with TRBD1. The ends lost 5 bases at V and 0 bases at J; junction bases unmatched: 6. The CDR3 runs 15 residues. Germline CDR1 and CDR2: SEHNR and FQNEAQ (reference sequence). The CDR3 here is CASSIGTEANYGYTF. For the CDR3, the DNA is TGTGCCAGCAGCATCGGGACAGAGGCTAACTATGGCTACACCTTC. The entire variable domain, with the rest obtained from reference TRBV7-9 and TRBJ1-2, is as follows: DTGVSQNPRHKITKRGQNVTFRCDPISEHNRLYWYRQTLGQGPEFLTYFQNEAQLEKSRLLSDRFSAERPKGSFSTLEIQRTEQGDSAMYLCASSIGTEANYGYTFGSGTRLTVV.

Note on this clone: The junction departs from germline at one end; a sequencing error may be responsible. The gene calls are TRBV7-9 and TRBJ2-7; perhaps TRBD2 as D (6 bases). The CDR3 is 12 amino acids. Looked up from germline, CDR1 is SEHNR and CDR2 is FQNEAQ (reference sequence). CDR3 amino acids: CASSFLPGVPSF. The CDR3 DNA sequence: TGTGCCAGCAGCTTCCTTCCGGGAGTTCCATCCTTC.

The J gene is TRBJ1-2, the V gene TRBV5-4; TRBD1 aligns across 7 bases. The trim removed 3 bases at V and 3 bases at J, leaving 5 bases unmatched. From germline, CDR1 is SGHNT and CDR2 YYREEE (reference sequence). The CDR3 is made up of 14 amino acids. The CDR3 here is CASSSTGTDYGYTF. The DNA of the CDR3 is TGTGCCAGCAGCTCGACAGGGACTGACTATGGCTACACCTTC.

DNA for the CDR3: TGTGCCAGCAGTGCGACAGCTGGGGCCAACGTCCTGACTTTC. Translation gives CASSATAGANVLTF. The chain recombines TRBV2 with TRBJ2-6; TRBD1 is a possible D gene (5 bases). The CDR3 loop spans 14 amino acids. V was clipped by 4 bases and J by 2 bases, with 6 bases between them. Germline-derived CDR1 and CDR2 are SNHLY and FYNNEI.

On this clone: Within the sample, other DNA sequences also encode this same CDR3. The gene calls are TRBV6-1 and TRBJ1-2, with D hard to call. V was cut by 4 bases and J by 4 bases, with 7 bases left in between. The CDR3 runs 12 residues. The germline V gene encodes CDR1 MNHNS and CDR2 SASEGT. CDR3 sequence reads: CASSVSAYGYTF. CDR3 sequence (DNA): TGTGCCAGCAGTGTGTCAGCCTATGGCTACACCTTC.

This chain uses TRBV30 with TRBJ2-5, with 9 bases aligning to TRBD2. Germline CDR1 GTSNPN, CDR2 SVGIG (reference sequence). The ends lost 2 bases at V and 5 bases at J; junction bases unmatched: 6. CDR3 length equals 14 residues. DNA for the CDR3: TGTGCCTGGAGTAACCTAGCGGGAAGGGAGACCCAGTACTTC. Residues: CAWSNLAGRETQYF.

The CDR3: CASSGRANTEAFF. The CDR3 DNA is TGTGCCAGCAGCGGGAGGGCGAACACTGAAGCTTTCTTT. The chain joins TRBV7-3 to TRBJ1-1; D remains unclear. The CDR3 extends over 13 amino acids. Germline V gives CDR1 SGHTA, CDR2 FQGTGA. The V end was cut by 5 bases, the J end by 1 base, with 8 bases between.

This clone was picked up one time. CDR3 residues: CASSSLRELFF. The CDR3 DNA reads as TGTGCCAGCAGTTCGTTGAGGGAGCTGTTTTTT. The V call is TRBV28, the J call TRBJ2-2; the D is unclear. V lost 4 bases and J lost 9, with 6 bases in between. The length of the CDR3 is 11 residues. The germline V gene has CDR1 MDHEN and CDR2 SYDVKM.

J is TRBJ2-3 and V is TRBV27; possible D gene TRBD2, 6 bases. The CDR3 runs to 15 residues. Germline V lookup: CDR1 MNHEY, CDR2 SMNVEV (reference sequence). The V gene lost 5 bases and the J gene lost 4 bases, with 16 bases spanning the gap. In DNA form, the CDR3 reads TGTGCCAGCAGTCTCCCCGGGACTTACCCAGATACGCAGTATTTT. Translated, it gives CASSLPGTYPDTQYF.

The chain employs TRBV7-9 and TRBJ1-3; D remains unclear. The CDR3 spans 15 residues. Trimming left V 5 bases short and J 0 bases short, with 11 bases between. Germline V gives CDR1 SEHNR, CDR2 FQNEAQ (reference sequence). The CDR3 region is CASSADGYSGNTIYF. Written as DNA, the CDR3 is TGTGCCAGCAGCGCGGACGGATACTCTGGAAACACCATATATTTT.

This chain links TRBV9 with TRBJ1-1, with unresolved D. V was shortened by 4 bases and J by 4 bases, with 11 bases between the two germline ends. The CDR3 contains 13 residues. The V gene's germline CDR1 is SGDLS and CDR2 YYNGEE. This CDR3 is CASSPKGSTEAFF. The CDR3, as DNA: TGTGCCAGCAGCCCCAAGGGTTCCACTGAAGCTTTCTTT.

The chain uses TRBV18 and TRBJ1-1; 8 bases line up with TRBD1. The V and J ends lost 5 bases and 6 bases, in that order; junction bases with no gene match: 8. In germline, CDR1 is KGHSH, CDR2 LQKENI. CDR3 size: 14 residues. The CDR3 loop is CASSALGQGSEAFF. The CDR3 coding sequence is TGTGCCAGCTCAGCCCTTGGACAGGGCTCTGAAGCTTTCTTT.

As for this clone: The same CDR3 is also encoded by other DNA sequences in this sample. V and J are TRBV7-2 and TRBJ2-5, with D unclear. CDR1 is SGHTA, CDR2 FQGNSA, per germline. V lost 5 bases to trimming and J lost 6 bases, with 10 bases between them. The CDR3 is made up of 12 amino acids. CDR3 DNA: TGTGCCAGCAGCCTATACCGGAAGACCCAGTACTTC. This translates into CASSLYRKTQYF.

The genes are TRBV6-1 and TRBJ1-1; D unresolved. Germline V gene data show CDR1 as MNHNS and CDR2 as SASEGT. The CDR3 is 15 residues long. V was cut by 8 bases and J by 1 base, with 17 bases left in between. CDR3 protein: CASAPMPSGNTEAFF. Here the CDR3 DNA reads TGTGCCAGCGCCCCGATGCCGTCCGGGAACACTGAAGCTTTCTTT.

In DNA, the CDR3 is TGTGCCAGCAATTCGGATACGCAGTATTTT. This sequence encodes CASNSDTQYF. The genes are TRBV2 and TRBJ2-3; D call uncertain. Germline CDR1 and CDR2: SNHLY and FYNNEI. V was cut by 7 bases and J by 6 bases, with 5 bases left in between. The CDR3 spans 10 residues.